This T cell receptor (beta chain) was recorded in a study of cytomegalovirus exposure and HLA in healthy donors. This CDR3 comprises 14 residues. Trimming took off 2 bases at V and 1 base at J, with 7 bases between the two ends. From germline, CDR1 is LGHNA and CDR2 YSLEER. The PCR made use of 60 Vbeta and 13 Jbeta primers. TCRdb's table, derived via immunoSEQ multiplex PCR, lists solely in-frame clones and lacks some. The data contain about 210,000 clones, more than 80% of them singletons. Sequenced input: PBMCs. This receptor was identified in a man aged 25 to 40 in good health and CMV-seronegative. The V and J genes are TRBV4-3 and TRBJ2-3; D remains ambiguous. In DNA, the CDR3 is TGCGCCAGCAGCCAAACACCCGGCACAGATACGCAGTATTTT. Translated: CASSQTPGTDTQYF.